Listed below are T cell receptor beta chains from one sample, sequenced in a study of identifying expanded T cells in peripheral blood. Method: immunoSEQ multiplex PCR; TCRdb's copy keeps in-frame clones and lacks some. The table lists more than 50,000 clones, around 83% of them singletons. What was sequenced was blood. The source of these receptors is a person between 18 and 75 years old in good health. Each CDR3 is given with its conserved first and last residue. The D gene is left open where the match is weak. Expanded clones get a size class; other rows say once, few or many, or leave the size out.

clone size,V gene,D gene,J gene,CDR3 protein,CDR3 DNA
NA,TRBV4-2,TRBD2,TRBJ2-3,CASSQAASGGAGMADTQYF,TGTGCCAGCAGCCAAGCTGCTAGCGGGGGGGCAGGTATGGCAGATACGCAGTATTTT
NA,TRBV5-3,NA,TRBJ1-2,CARSRGSGSGCSCGYTF,TGTGCCAGAAGCCGGGGGTCGGGATCAGGTTGTTCTTGTGGCTACACCTTC
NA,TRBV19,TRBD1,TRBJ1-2,CASSIRRDRGRGYTF,TGTGCCAGTAGTATTCGCCGGGACAGGGGGCGCGGCTACACCTTC
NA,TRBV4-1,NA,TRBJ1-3,CASSQILQTGNTIYF,TGCGCCAGCAGCCAAATTCTGCAGACAGGAAACACCATATATTTT
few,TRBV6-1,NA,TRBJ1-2,CASSELGEAYYGYTF,TGTGCCAGCAGTGAACTTGGCGAGGCCTACTATGGCTACACCTTC
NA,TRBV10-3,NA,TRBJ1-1,CAISAGMNTEAFF,TGTGCCATCAGTGCAGGGATGAACACTGAAGCTTTCTTT
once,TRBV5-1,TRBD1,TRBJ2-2,CASSLQGANTGELFF,TGCGCCAGCAGCTTACAGGGGGCGAACACCGGGGAGCTGTTTTTT
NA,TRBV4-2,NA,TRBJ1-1,CASSPTRGRMNTEAFF,TGTGCCAGCAGCCCGACGAGGGGGAGGATGAACACTGAAGCTTTCTTT
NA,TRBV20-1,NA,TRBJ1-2,CSARAQYGYTF,TGCAGTGCTAGGGCCCAATATGGCTACACCTTC
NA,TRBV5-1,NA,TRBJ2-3,CASSPREARDTQYF,TGCGCCAGCAGCCCCCGCGAGGCGAGAGATACGCAGTATTTT
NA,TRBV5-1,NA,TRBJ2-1,CASRGVNEQFF,TGCGCCAGCAGGGGGGTCAATGAGCAGTTCTTC
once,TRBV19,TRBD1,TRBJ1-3,CASSMGQGYANTIYF,TGTGCCAGTAGTATGGGACAGGGATACGCGAACACCATATATTTT
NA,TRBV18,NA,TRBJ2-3,CASSPIVGDTQYF,TGTGCCAGCTCACCCATAGTAGGGGATACGCAGTATTTT
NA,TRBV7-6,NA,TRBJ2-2,CASSSRFPGDAGELFF,TGTGCCAGCAGCTCCAGGTTTCCAGGGGATGCCGGGGAGCTGTTTTTT
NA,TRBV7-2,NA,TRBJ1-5,CASSLDVTDSNQPQHF,TGTGCCAGCAGCTTAGATGTCACAGATAGCAATCAGCCCCAGCATTTT
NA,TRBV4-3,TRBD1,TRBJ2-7,CASSQDRDSMYEQYF,TGCGCCAGCAGCCAAGATAGGGACAGTATGTACGAGCAGTACTTC
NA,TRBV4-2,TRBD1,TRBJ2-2,CASTGTGVTGELFF,TGTGCCAGCACTGGGACAGGGGTCACCGGGGAGCTGTTTTTT